The 23 T cell receptor beta chains reported below all come from one sample, sequenced in a study of T cell clonality in common variable immunodeficiency. Method: immunoSEQ multiplex PCR; TCRdb's copy keeps in-frame clones and lacks some. The data show 50,000 to 60,000 clones, none appearing only once, with around 0.8% held by the ten largest. The material sequenced was peripheral blood mononuclear cells. Receptors were obtained from a person aged 18 to 70 in good health.

This clone was recorded a few times. The CDR3 is cut off 3 residues early in the read; its end comes from the germline J gene. This chain connects TRBV5-1 to TRBJ2-3, with a weak D call TRBD1 (6 bases). The V and J ends lost 1 base and 4 bases respectively, with 10 bases between them. This CDR3 comprises 14 residues. Looked up from germline, CDR1 is SGHRS and CDR2 is YFSETQ. The CDR3 DNA, read in part, is TGCGCCAGCAGCTTGCAGGGGCCGGCAGATACG. Translating it yields CASSLQGPADT. The complete CDR3 reads CASSLQGPADTQYF.

This clone was observed many times. The read comes to an end 3 residues before the CDR3 does, leaving the germline J gene to fill in the end. The chain has TRBV19 and TRBJ1-2; D gene ambiguous. This CDR3 has 13 amino acids. Germline CDR1 and CDR2: LNHDA and SQIVND (reference sequence). V was trimmed by 5 bases and J by 4 bases, leaving 11 bases between them. CDR3 sequence reads: CASSATRVYGYTF. The sequenced part of the CDR3 DNA is TGTGCCAGTAGTGCAACAAGAGTCTATGGC.

There are many counts of this clone. The part of the CDR3 DNA that was read is TGCAGTGCTCCGAAGGGGGACACCCTATCCTACGAG. Protein sequence: CSAPKGDTLSYE. The whole CDR3 region reads CSAPKGDTLSYEQYF. The V call is TRBV20-1, the J call TRBJ2-7; TRBD1 might be the D (6 bases). The read ends 3 residues before the CDR3 terminus; that terminus is restored from the germline J gene. The CDR3 runs to 15 residues. CDR1 is DFQATT and CDR2 is SNEGSKA in the germline V gene (reference sequence). The germline V and J ends were trimmed by 5 bases and 1 base, with 18 bases remaining between them.

This clone was detected ten times or more. A read error may account for a junction end that differs from germline. The DNA ends 3 residues before the CDR3 does, and the rest of the CDR3 is filled in from the germline J gene. V usage is TRBV10-1 and J usage is TRBJ2-2; TRBD1 aligns across 7 bases. This CDR3 is 16 amino acids long. Germline V CDR1 and CDR2: WNHNN, SYGVQD (reference sequence). This chain's CDR3 is CVSSPNRGWNTGELFF. The sequenced part of the CDR3 DNA is TGCGTCAGCAGCCCTAACAGGGGATGGAACACCGGGGAG.

In its sample, this clone was seen many times. The CDR3 is cut off 3 residues early in the read; its end comes from the germline J gene. The gene calls are TRBV12-3 or TRBV12-4 and TRBJ2-7, with 13 bases matching TRBD2. With V trimmed by 5 bases and J by 5 bases, 6 bases remained unmatched. The CDR3 totals 15 residues. CDR3 residues: CASSPRLAGGDEQYF. The sequenced part of the CDR3 DNA is TGTGCCAGCAGTCCGAGACTAGCGGGAGGCGACGAG.

Many counts were recorded for this clone. The DNA ends 3 residues before the CDR3 does, and the rest of the CDR3 is filled in from the germline J gene. This chain joins TRBV10-3 and TRBJ2-1; 10 bases are shared with TRBD1. CDR1 is ENHRY and CDR2 is SYGVKD in the germline V gene. The V segment lost 5 bases and the J segment 7 bases; nucleotides outside the gene matches: 2. The CDR3 has 13 residues. The CDR3 sequence is CAISRQGANEQFF. CDR3 bases read: TGTGCCATCAGTCGACAGGGGGCGAATGAG.

This clone appeared many times. The CDR3 goes on 3 residues after the read ends, and that part is filled in from the germline J gene. The rearrangement links TRBV7-9 to TRBJ1-1; no reliable D call. CDR1 and CDR2 (germline): SEHNR, FQNEAQ (reference sequence). CDR3 length: 13 amino acids. The CDR3 sequence is CASTEASGSRAFF. CDR3 DNA (partial): TGTGCCAGCACCGAAGCTTCGGGGTCACGA.

This clone was seen ten or more times. The read ends 3 residues shy of where the CDR3 ends; the end is completed using the germline J gene. The chain uses TRBV5-1 and TRBJ2-2; 7 bases map to TRBD1. The V gene's germline CDR1 is SGHRS and CDR2 YFSETQ. The CDR3 consists of 17 residues. With 0 bases clipped from V and 5 bases from J, the junction kept 10 bases outside the gene matches. Incomplete CDR3 DNA: TGCGCCAGCAGCTTGGACTGGCGGCCGACAGGGACCGGGGAG. It translates to CASSLDWRPTGTGE. The entire CDR3 protein reads CASSLDWRPTGTGELFF.

Ten or more counts support this clone. The CDR3 goes on 3 residues after the read ends, and that part is filled in from the germline J gene. The chain employs TRBV11-2 and TRBJ2-5, with a possible D match to TRBD2 (6 bases). V was trimmed by 1 base and J by 4 bases, leaving 13 bases between them. CDR3 length: 15 residues. Germline V lookup: CDR1 SGHAT, CDR2 FQNNGV. CDR3 amino acids: CASSLGSGGRETQYF. The sequenced CDR3 bases are TGTGCCAGCAGCTTAGGCTCCGGGGGACGAGAGACC.

This clone was observed at least ten times. The read terminates 3 residues before the CDR3 end, so the remaining end is supplied by the germline J gene. The chain links TRBV30 to TRBJ2-7; 11 nucleotides match TRBD2. V was pared by 4 bases and J by 5 bases, with 1 base of the junction left unmatched. Germline CDR1 is GTSNPN and CDR2 is SVGIG (reference sequence). This CDR3 region has 12 residues. The covered CDR3 bases are TGTGCCTGGATAGCGGGAGGGCACGAG. This encodes CAWIAGGHE. The CDR3 as a whole reads CAWIAGGHEQYF.

This clone has a count of ten or more. The sequenced fragment ends 3 residues before the CDR3 boundary, so the rest is inferred from the germline J gene. V usage is TRBV18 and J usage is TRBJ1-1; D is ambiguous. Germline V gene lookup returns CDR1 KGHSH and CDR2 LQKENI. This CDR3 comprises 17 residues. V was shortened by 0 bases and J by 6 bases, with 20 bases between the two germline ends. CDR3 DNA, as far as it was read: TGTGCCAGCTCACCACCGTCGCTCAACGTGGCGGCCGCTGAA. Translating it yields CASSPPSLNVAAAE. The whole CDR3 protein is CASSPPSLNVAAAEAFF. Full variable domain (outside the CDR3, taken from reference TRBV18 and TRBJ1-1): NAGVMQNPRHLVRRRGQEARLRCSPMKGHSHVYWYRQLPEEGLKFMVYLQKENIIDESGMPKERFSAEFPKEGPSILRIQQVVRGDSAAYFCASSPPSLNVAAAEAFFGQGTRLTVV.

This clone was found a few times. Read data end 3 residues before the CDR3 end; the end is taken from the germline J gene. The chain is built from TRBV7-2 and TRBJ1-1; unclear D gene. Germline V CDR1 and CDR2: SGHTA, FQGNSA. The CDR3 contains 12 residues. Here the CDR3 reads CASSFGGLEAFF. The CDR3 bases that were read are TGTGCCAGCAGCTTTGGAGGACTCGAG.

This clone was detected ten times or more. The read falls 3 residues short of the CDR3 end, and the missing part is taken from the germline J gene. The V gene is TRBV20-1, the J gene TRBJ2-2, with a weak D call TRBD2 (5 bases). This CDR3 has 14 residues. V was cut by 4 bases and J by 0 bases, with 9 bases left in between. Looked up from germline, CDR1 is DFQATT and CDR2 is SNEGSKA (reference sequence). The CDR3 spells CSAKDYANTGELFF. The covered CDR3 bases are TGCAGTGCTAAAGACTATGCGAACACCGGGGAG.

This clone has at least ten counts. The CDR3 sequence is CSAREGQGSSYNSPLHF. CDR3 bases read: TGCAGTGCCCGCGAAGGGCAGGGGAGCTCCTATAATTCACCC. The rearrangement uses TRBV20-1 and TRBJ1-6, with a tentative D call TRBD1 (6 bases). Coverage ceases 3 residues before the CDR3 finishes, and the germline J gene fills in the end. There are 17 residues in the CDR3. CDR1 and CDR2 from the germline V gene are DFQATT and SNEGSKA (reference sequence). V lost 6 bases to trimming and J lost 0 bases, with 18 bases between them.

This clone was detected ten times or more. The read is 3 residues too short to cover the CDR3 end, so that end is filled in from the germline J gene. V is TRBV19 and J is TRBJ2-7; D gene uncertain. The CDR3 is made up of 14 amino acids. V was shortened by 2 bases and J by 1 base, with 9 bases between the two germline ends. Per the germline V gene, CDR1 is LNHDA and CDR2 is SQIVND (reference sequence). The part of the CDR3 DNA that was read is TGTGCCAGTAGTATAAGCCTCAATTCCTACGAG. Translated, it gives CASSISLNSYE. In full, the CDR3 reads CASSISLNSYEQYF. Looking up the rest from reference TRBV19 and TRBJ2-7 gives the full variable domain: DGGITQSPKYLFRKEGQNVTLSCEQNLNHDAMYWYRQDPGQGLRLIYYSQIVNDFQKGDIAEGYSVSREKKESFPLTVTSAQKNPTAFYLCASSISLNSYEQYFGPGTRLTVT.

This clone was seen repeatedly, ten times or more. Read sequence stops 3 residues before the CDR3 end, and the germline J gene provides the missing end. The rearrangement joins TRBV19 to TRBJ1-1, with D possibly being TRBD1 (6 bases). V dropped 3 bases and J dropped 2 bases, with 13 bases sitting between them. Germline values: CDR1 LNHDA, CDR2 SQIVND (reference sequence). The CDR3 sequence is 15 residues long. This CDR3 reads CASSMLDSSNTEAFF. The DNA read from the CDR3 is TGTGCCAGTAGTATGTTGGACAGTTCAAACACTGAA.

Ten or more counts support this clone. The read finishes 3 residues shy of the CDR3 end, and the germline J gene is used to complete it. This chain uses TRBV7-2 with TRBJ1-5; D gene ambiguous. CDR1 and CDR2 from the germline V gene are SGHTA and FQGNSA. The CDR3 extends over 15 amino acids. V dropped 0 bases and J dropped 0 bases, with 6 bases sitting between them. This chain's CDR3 is CASSLASYSNQPQHF. CDR3 bases read: TGTGCCAGCAGCTTAGCGTCCTATAGCAATCAGCCC.

This clone was recorded many times. Sequencing ends 3 residues short of the CDR3 end; the germline J gene provides the rest. The chain couples TRBV19 to TRBJ1-1; 9 bases line up with TRBD1. Germline-derived CDR1 and CDR2 are LNHDA and SQIVND (reference sequence). CDR3 length: 14 amino acids. J lost 3 bases, V lost 6 bases, and 5 bases had no gene match. Here the CDR3 reads CASSIRTGDTEAFF. The covered CDR3 bases are TGTGCCAGTAGCATCAGGACAGGGGACACTGAA. The full variable domain, with the rest looked up from reference TRBV19 and TRBJ1-1, is DGGITQSPKYLFRKEGQNVTLSCEQNLNHDAMYWYRQDPGQGLRLIYYSQIVNDFQKGDIAEGYSVSREKKESFPLTVTSAQKNPTAFYLCASSIRTGDTEAFFGQGTRLTVV.

At least ten counts were recorded for this clone. The CDR3 goes on 3 residues after the read ends, and that part is filled in from the germline J gene. The chain joins TRBV20-1 to TRBJ2-7, with 9 bases lining up with TRBD2. The CDR3 sequence is 14 residues long. Germline values: CDR1 DFQATT, CDR2 SNEGSKA (reference sequence). V trimming: 5 bases; J trimming: 0 bases; junction bases outside the gene matches: 5. CDR3 region: CSASGTSSSYEQYF. Incomplete CDR3 DNA: TGCAGTGCTTCCGGGACTAGCAGCTCCTACGAG.

This clone was counted many times. The read ends 3 residues before the CDR3 terminus; that terminus is restored from the germline J gene. The V gene is TRBV14, the J gene TRBJ1-1; 7 bases align to TRBD1. The J segment lost 4 bases and the V segment lost 3 bases, leaving 8 bases of the junction unmatched. The CDR3 runs to 15 residues. Germline CDR1 SGHDN, CDR2 FVKESK. The CDR3 DNA, read in part, is TGTGCCAGCAGCCAGACAGGGCCCACGGGCACTGAA. It codes for CASSQTGPTGTE. The whole CDR3 protein is CASSQTGPTGTEAFF. Drawing the rest from reference TRBV14 and TRBJ1-1, the complete variable domain is EAGVTQFPSHSVIEKGQTVTLRCDPISGHDNLYWYRRVMGKEIKFLLHFVKESKQDESGMPNNRFLAERTGGTYSTLKVQPAELEDSGVYFCASSQTGPTGTEAFFGQGTRLTVV.

At least ten counts were recorded for this clone. The CDR3 loop reads CASSSGETQYF. The part of the CDR3 DNA that was read is TGTGCCAGCAGCTCGGGAGAGACC. The V and J genes are TRBV7-2 and TRBJ2-5; no reliable D call. The missing CDR3 end, 3 residues past where the read stops, is filled in from the germline J gene. Trimming left V 4 bases short and J 4 bases short, with 4 bases between. The CDR3 is 11 residues long. CDR1 SGHTA and CDR2 FQGNSA come from the germline V gene.

The table lists this clone with many counts. The read falls 3 residues short of the CDR3 end, and the missing part is taken from the germline J gene. This chain connects TRBV20-1 to TRBJ2-7; 9 nucleotides align to TRBD1. J was trimmed by 2 bases and V by 3 bases; bases with no gene match: 14. The CDR3 runs 17 residues. Germline CDR1 is DFQATT and CDR2 is SNEGSKA (reference sequence). The CDR3 DNA, read in part, is TGCAGTGCTAGGGGGGACAGGGACCTCCAGGGAACCTACGAG. Translated, it gives CSARGDRDLQGTYE. The entire CDR3 is CSARGDRDLQGTYEQYF.

In regard to this clone: The read comes to an end 3 residues before the CDR3 does, leaving the germline J gene to fill in the end. The genes are TRBV19 and TRBJ2-4, with unresolved D. The germline V gene has CDR1 LNHDA and CDR2 SQIVND (reference sequence). This CDR3 comprises 12 residues. The CDR3 is CASSMGPYGQYF. The covered CDR3 bases are TGTGCCAGTAGTATGGGCCCATATGGT.